This T cell receptor beta chain was retrieved from a study of spatial heterogeneity in lung cancer. This clonotype showed up just a few times. Its specificity is unknown. The germline V gene encodes CDR1 SNHLY and CDR2 FYNNEI. Germline trimming cut 4 bases from V and 4 bases from J; bases unmatched to any gene: 0. This CDR3 has 13 residues. Indicated time point: sample taken at primary tumor resection. Whole RNA from tumor, nontumor lung or frozen PBMC was sequenced unsorted. The donors, about 78 patients with untreated early-stage non-small cell lung cancer, provided the samples. General observations from the study: There were more appearances of ubiquitous expanded tumor TCRs in blood at resection than at follow-up.

The study tagged each TCR cDNA molecule with a unique molecular identifier. TCRdb re-called the 5' RACE reads with MiXCR, one entry per CDR3 protein. The sample has approximately 81,000 distinct CDR3 sequences, roughly an eighth seen once. The receptor comes from a male donor with early-stage non-small cell lung cancer. Sequencing was performed on PBMCs, taken at surgery. J is TRBJ1-1 and V is TRBV2, with 10 nucleotides matching TRBD1. In nucleotides, the CDR3 is TGTGCCAGCAGTGGGACAGGGGGCACTGAAGCTTTCTTT. Its translation: CASSGTGGTEAFF.